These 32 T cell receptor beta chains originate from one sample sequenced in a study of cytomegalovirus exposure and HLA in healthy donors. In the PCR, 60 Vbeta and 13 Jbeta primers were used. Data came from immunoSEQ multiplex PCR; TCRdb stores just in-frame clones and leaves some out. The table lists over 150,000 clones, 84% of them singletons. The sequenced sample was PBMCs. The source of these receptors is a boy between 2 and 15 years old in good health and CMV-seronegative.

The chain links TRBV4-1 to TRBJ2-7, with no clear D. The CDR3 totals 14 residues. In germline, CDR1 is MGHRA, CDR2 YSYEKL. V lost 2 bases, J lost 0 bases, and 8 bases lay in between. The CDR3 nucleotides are TGCGCCAGCAGCCAAAGACTGAGCTCCTACGAGCAGTACTTC. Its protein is CASSQRLSSYEQYF.

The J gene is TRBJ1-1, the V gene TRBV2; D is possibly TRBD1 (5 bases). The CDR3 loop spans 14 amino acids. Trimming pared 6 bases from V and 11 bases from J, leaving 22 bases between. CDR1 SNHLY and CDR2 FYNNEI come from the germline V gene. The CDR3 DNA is TGTGCCAGCAGCCAACCAGGGAGGGGCTCCCCGGCTTTCTTT. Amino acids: CASSQPGRGSPAFF.

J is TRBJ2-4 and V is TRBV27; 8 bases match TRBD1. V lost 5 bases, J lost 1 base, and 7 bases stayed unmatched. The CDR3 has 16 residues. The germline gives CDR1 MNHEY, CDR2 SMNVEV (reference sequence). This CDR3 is CASSPGGGEAKNIQYF. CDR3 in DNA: TGTGCCAGCAGTCCAGGGGGCGGTGAGGCCAAAAACATTCAGTACTTC.

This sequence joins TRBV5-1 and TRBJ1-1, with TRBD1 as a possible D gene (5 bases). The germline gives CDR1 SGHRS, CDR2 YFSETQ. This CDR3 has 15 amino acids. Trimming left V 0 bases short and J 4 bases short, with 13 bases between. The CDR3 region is CASSLGGAGVTEAFF. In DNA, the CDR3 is TGCGCCAGCAGCTTGGGAGGGGCGGGGGTCACTGAAGCTTTCTTT.

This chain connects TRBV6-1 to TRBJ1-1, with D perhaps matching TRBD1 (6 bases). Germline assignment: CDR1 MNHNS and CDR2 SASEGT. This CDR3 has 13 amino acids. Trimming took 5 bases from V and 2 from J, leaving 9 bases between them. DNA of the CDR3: TGTGCCAGCAGTCAGGGGATAAACACTGAAGCTTTCTTT. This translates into CASSQGINTEAFF.

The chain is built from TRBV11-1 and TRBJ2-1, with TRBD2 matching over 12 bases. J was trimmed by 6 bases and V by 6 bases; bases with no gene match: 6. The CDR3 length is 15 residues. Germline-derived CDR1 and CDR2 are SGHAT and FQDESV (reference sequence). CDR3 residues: CASSPSGRAFNEQFF. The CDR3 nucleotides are TGTGCCAGCAGTCCTAGCGGGAGGGCCTTCAATGAGCAGTTCTTC.

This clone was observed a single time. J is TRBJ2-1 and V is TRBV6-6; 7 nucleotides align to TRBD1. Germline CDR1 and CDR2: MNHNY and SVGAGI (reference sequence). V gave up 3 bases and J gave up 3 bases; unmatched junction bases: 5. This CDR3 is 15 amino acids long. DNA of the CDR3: TGTGCCAGCAGTTATCCCCGGGACAGCTACAATGAGCAGTTCTTC. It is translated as CASSYPRDSYNEQFF.

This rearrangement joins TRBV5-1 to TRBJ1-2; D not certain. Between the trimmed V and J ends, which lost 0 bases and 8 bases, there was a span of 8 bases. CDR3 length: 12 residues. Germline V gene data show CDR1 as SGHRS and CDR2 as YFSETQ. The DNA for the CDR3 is TGCGCCAGCAGCTTGGTTGGCCACGGCTACACCTTC. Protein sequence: CASSLVGHGYTF.

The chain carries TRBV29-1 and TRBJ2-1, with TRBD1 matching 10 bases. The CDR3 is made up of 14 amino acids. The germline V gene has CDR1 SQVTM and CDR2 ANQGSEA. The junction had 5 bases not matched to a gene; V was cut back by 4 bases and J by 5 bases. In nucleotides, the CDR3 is TGCAGCGTTGGGACAGGGGGTAGGGACAATGAGCAGTTCTTC. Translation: CSVGTGGRDNEQFF.

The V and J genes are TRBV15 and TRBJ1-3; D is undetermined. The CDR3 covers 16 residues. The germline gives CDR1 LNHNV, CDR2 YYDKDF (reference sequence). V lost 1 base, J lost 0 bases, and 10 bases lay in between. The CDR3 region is CATSRGFTSSGNTIYF. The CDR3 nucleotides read TGTGCCACCAGCAGAGGTTTCACGAGCTCTGGAAACACCATATATTTT.

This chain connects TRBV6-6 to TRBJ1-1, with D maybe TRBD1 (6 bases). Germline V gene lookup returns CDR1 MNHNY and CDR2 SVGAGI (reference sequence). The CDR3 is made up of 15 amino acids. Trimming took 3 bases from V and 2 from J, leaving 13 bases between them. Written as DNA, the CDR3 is TGTGCCAGCAGTTATACTAACAGGGCTAACACTGAAGCTTTCTTT. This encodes CASSYTNRANTEAFF.

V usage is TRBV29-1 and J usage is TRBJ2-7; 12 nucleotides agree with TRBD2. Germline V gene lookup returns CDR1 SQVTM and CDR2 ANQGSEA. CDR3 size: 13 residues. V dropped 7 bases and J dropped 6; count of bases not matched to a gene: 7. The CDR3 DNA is TGCAGCGCCCGACTAGCGGGAGCAGTCGAGCAGTACTTC. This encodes CSARLAGAVEQYF.

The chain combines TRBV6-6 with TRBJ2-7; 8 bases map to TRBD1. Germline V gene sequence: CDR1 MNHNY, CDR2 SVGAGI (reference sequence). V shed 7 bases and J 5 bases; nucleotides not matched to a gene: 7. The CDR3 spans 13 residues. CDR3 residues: CASNQGAPDEQYF. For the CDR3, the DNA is TGTGCCAGCAATCAGGGGGCACCGGACGAGCAGTACTTC.

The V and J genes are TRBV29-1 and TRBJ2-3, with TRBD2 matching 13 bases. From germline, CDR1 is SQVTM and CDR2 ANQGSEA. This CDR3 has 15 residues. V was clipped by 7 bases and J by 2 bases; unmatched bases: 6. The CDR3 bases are TGCAGCGCTTCGGGACTAGCGGGACCCACAGATACGCAGTATTTT. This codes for CSASGLAGPTDTQYF.

The CDR3 sequence is CASSLSFSYNEQFF. The CDR3 region has the DNA TGTGCCAGCAGTTTGAGTTTCTCCTACAATGAGCAGTTCTTC. The gene calls are TRBV27 and TRBJ2-1; D ambiguous. Germline V CDR1 and CDR2: MNHEY, SMNVEV (reference sequence). Trimming took 3 bases from V and 0 from J, leaving 6 bases between them. CDR3 length: 14 residues.

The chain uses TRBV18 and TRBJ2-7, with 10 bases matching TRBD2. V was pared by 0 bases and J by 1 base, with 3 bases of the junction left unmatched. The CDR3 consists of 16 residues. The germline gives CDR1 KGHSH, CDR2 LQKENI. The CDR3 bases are TGTGCCAGCTCACCACCTCGACTAGCGGGTTCCTACGAGCAGTACTTC. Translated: CASSPPRLAGSYEQYF.

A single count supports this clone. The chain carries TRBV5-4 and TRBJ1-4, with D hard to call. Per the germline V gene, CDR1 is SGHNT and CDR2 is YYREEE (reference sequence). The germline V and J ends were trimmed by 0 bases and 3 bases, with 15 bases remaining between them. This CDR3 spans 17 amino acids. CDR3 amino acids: CASSLVGTGNPNEKLFF. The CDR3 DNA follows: TGTGCCAGCAGCTTGGTCGGAACCGGGAACCCTAATGAAAAACTGTTTTTT.

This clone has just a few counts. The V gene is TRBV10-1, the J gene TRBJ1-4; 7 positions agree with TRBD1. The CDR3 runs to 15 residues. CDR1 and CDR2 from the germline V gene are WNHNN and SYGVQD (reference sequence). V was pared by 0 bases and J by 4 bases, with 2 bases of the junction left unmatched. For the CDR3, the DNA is TGCGCCAGCAGTGAGTCTGCAGGGGGTAATGAAAAACTGTTTTTT. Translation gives CASSESAGGNEKLFF.

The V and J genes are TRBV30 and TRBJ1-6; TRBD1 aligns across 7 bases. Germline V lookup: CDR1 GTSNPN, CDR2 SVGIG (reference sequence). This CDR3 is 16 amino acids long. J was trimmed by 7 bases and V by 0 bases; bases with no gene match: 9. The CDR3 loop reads CAWSVLRQGDNSPLHF. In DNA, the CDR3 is TGTGCCTGGAGTGTACTGAGACAGGGCGACAATTCACCCCTCCACTTT.

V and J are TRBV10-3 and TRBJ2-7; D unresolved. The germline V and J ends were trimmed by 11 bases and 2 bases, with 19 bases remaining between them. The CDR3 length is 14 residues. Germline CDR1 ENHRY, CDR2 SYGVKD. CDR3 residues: CAASPSGLAYEQYF. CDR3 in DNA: TGTGCCGCATCTCCCTCCGGTCTAGCCTACGAGCAGTACTTC.

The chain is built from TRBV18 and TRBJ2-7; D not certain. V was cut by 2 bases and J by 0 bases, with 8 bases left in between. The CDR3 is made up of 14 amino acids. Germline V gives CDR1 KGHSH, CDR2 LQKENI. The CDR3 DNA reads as TGTGCCAGCTCACCATTCAAGAGCTCCTACGAGCAGTACTTC. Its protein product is CASSPFKSSYEQYF.

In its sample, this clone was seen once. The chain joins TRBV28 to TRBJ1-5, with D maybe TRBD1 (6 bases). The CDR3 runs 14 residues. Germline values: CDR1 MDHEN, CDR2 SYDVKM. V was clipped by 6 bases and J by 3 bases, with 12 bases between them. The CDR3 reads CASRRRGDNQPQHF. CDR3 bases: TGTGCCAGCAGGCGCAGGGGAGACAATCAGCCCCAGCATTTT.

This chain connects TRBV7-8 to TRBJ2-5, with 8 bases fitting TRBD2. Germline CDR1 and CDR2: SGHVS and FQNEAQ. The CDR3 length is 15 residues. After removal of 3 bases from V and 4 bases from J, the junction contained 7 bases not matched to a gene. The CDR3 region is CASSFQRLAGETQYF. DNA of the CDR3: TGTGCCAGCAGCTTCCAGCGCCTAGCGGGAGAGACCCAGTACTTC.

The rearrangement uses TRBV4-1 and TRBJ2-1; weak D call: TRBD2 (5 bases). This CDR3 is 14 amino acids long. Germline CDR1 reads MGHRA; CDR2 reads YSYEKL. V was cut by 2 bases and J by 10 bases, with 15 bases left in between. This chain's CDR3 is CASSQPLRSGEQFF. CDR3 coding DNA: TGCGCCAGCAGCCAACCCCTGCGAAGCGGCGAGCAGTTCTTC.

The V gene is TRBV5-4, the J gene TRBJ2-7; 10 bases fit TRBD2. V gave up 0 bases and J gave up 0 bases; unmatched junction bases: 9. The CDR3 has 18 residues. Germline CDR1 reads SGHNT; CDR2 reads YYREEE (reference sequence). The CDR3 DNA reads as TGTGCCAGCAGCTTGGGGGCTAGCGGGAGTCTGAGCTCCTACGAGCAGTACTTC. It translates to CASSLGASGSLSSYEQYF. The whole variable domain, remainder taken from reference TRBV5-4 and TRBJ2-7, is ETGVTQSPTHLIKTRGQQVTLRCSSQSGHNTVSWYQQALGQGPQFIFQYYREEENGRGNFPPRFSGLQFPNYSSELNVNALELDDSALYLCASSLGASGSLSSYEQYFGPGTRLTVT.

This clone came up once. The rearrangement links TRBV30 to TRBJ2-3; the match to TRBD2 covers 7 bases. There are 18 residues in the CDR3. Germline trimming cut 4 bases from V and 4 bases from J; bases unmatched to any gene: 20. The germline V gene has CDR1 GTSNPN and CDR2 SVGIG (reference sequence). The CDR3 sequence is CAWTHSGNRVSWADTQYF. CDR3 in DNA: TGTGCCTGGACCCACAGCGGGAACCGTGTCAGTTGGGCAGATACGCAGTATTTT.

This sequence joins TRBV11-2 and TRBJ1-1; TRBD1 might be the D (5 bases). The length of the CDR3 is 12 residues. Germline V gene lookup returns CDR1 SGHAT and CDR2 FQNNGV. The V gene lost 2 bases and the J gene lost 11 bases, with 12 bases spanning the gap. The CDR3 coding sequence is TGTGCCAGCAGCTTATGGGGCGTTTGGGCTTTCTTT. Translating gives CASSLWGVWAFF.

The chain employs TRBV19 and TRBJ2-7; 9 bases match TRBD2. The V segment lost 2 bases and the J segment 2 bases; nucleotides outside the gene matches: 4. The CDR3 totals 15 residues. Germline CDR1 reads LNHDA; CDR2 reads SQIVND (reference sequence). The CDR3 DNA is TGTGCCAGTAGTATACGGGCTAGCGGGACCTACGAGCAGTACTTC. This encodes CASSIRASGTYEQYF.

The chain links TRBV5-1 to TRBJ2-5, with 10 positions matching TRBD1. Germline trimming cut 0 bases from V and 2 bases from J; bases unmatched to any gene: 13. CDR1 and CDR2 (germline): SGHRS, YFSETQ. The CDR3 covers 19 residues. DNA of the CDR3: TGCGCCAGCAGCTTGGGACAGGGGGCGTCCTTCGTATATCAAGAGACCCAGTACTTC. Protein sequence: CASSLGQGASFVYQETQYF.

The CDR3 loop is CASSLEIARGNEQYF. For the CDR3, the DNA is TGTGCCAGCAGCTTAGAGATCGCCAGGGGGAACGAGCAGTACTTC. This chain joins TRBV7-2 and TRBJ2-7, with 7 bases matching TRBD1. V lost 1 base, J lost 5 bases, and 8 bases stayed unmatched. The CDR3 has 15 amino acids. The germline V gene encodes CDR1 SGHTA and CDR2 FQGNSA.

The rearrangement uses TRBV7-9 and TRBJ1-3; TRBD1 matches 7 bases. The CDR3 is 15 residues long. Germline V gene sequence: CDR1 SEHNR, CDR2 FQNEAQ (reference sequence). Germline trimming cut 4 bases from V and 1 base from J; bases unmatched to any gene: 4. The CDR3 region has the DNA TGTGCCAGCAGCTACAGGGGTCTGTCTGGAAACACCATATATTTT. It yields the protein CASSYRGLSGNTIYF. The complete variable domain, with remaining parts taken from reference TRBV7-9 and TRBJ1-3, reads DTGVSQNPRHKITKRGQNVTFRCDPISEHNRLYWYRQTLGQGPEFLTYFQNEAQLEKSRLLSDRFSAERPKGSFSTLEIQRTEQGDSAMYLCASSYRGLSGNTIYFGEGSWLTVV.

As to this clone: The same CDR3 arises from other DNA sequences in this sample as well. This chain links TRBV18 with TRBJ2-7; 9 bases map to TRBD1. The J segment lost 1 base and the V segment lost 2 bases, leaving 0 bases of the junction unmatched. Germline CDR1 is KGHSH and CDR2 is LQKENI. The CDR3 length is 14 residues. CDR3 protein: CASSPGTGSYEQYF. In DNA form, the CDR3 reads TGTGCCAGCTCACCAGGGACAGGGTCCTACGAGCAGTACTTC.